The T cell receptor beta chain under discussion was sequenced for a study of identical twins. This clonotype was detected ten times or more. Its antigen is undetermined. Findings and caveats of the study: High-abundance cord blood beta clonotypes had fewer insertions; memory repertoires showed none. Within beta out-of-frame sequences, the excess sharing observed between twins was weaker.

A universal primer binding site was introduced by template switching. The final cDNA contained unique molecular identifiers. TCRdb reprocessed the 5' RACE reads with MiXCR, giving one entry per CDR3 protein. The sample lists 700,000 to 950,000 distinct CDR3 sequences; about 12% were seen once. Germline lookup yields CDR1 ENHRY and CDR2 SYGVKD. The CDR3 extends over 11 amino acids. V lost 4 bases to trimming and J lost 5 bases, with 4 bases between them. This sample also appeared in a second study, on yellow fever vaccine responses in identical twins. That source reports: Twins' vaccine T cell responses reportedly seemed partly convergent and partly personalized.

The clonotype was recovered from a young woman in good health. What was sequenced was PBMCs. The gene calls are TRBV10-3 and TRBJ2-3; unclear D gene. CDR3 sequence (DNA): TGTGCCATCAGTGCTCAAGATACGCAGTATTTT. This sequence encodes CAISAQDTQYF.